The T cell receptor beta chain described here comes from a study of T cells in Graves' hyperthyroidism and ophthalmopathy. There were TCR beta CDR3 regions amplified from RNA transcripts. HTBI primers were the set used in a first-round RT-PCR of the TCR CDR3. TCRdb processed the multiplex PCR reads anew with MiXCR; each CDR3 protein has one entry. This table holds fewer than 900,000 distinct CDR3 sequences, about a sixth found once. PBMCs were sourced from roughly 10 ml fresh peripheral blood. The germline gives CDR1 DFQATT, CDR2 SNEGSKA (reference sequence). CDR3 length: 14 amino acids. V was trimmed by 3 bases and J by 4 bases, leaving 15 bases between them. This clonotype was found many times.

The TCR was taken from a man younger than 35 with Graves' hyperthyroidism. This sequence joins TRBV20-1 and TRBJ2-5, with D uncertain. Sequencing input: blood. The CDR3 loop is CSASGVLLSETQYF. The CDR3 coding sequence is TGCAGTGCTAGTGGAGTGCTACTGTCAGAGACCCAGTACTTC.